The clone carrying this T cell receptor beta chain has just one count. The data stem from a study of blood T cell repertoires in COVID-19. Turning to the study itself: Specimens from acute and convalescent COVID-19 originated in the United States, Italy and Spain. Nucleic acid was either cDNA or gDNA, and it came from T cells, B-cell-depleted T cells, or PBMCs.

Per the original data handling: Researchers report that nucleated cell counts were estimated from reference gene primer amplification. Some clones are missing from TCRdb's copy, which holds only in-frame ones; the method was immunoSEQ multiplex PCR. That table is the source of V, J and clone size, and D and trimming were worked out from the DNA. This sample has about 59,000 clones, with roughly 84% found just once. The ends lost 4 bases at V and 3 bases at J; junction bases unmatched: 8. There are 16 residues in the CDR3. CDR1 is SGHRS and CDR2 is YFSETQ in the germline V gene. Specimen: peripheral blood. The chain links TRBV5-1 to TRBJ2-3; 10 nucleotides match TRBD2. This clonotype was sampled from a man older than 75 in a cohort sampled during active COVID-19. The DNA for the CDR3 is TGCGCCAGCAGCACTCTAGCGGGGGTCCGGACAGATACGCAGTATTTT. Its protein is CASSTLAGVRTDTQYF. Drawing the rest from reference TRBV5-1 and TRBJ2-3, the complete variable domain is KAGVTQTPRYLIKTRGQQVTLSCSPISGHRSVSWYQQTPGQGLQFLFEYFSETQRNKGNFPGRFSGRQFSNSRSEMNVSTLELGDSALYLCASSTLAGVRTDTQYFGPGTRLTVL.